A single sample gave rise to the 27 T cell receptor beta chains below, sequenced in a study of neoadjuvant anti-PD-1 for oral cavity cancer. Time point: after neoadjuvant nivolumab, at surgical resection. The protocol was immunoSEQ multiplex PCR, while the TCRdb copy is restricted to in-frame clones and leaves out a portion. Of over 65,000 clones in the sample, less than 90% were seen once. Sequenced here: PBMCs, sampled after nivolumab (anti-PD-1) treatment. All receptors come from a person aged 40 to 85 with oral cavity squamous cell carcinoma.

The chain recombines TRBV21-1 with TRBJ1-5. TRBV21-1 is an annotated pseudogene. The CDR3 is made up of 16 amino acids. The CDR3 loop reads CASSKNNPEGNQPQHF. In nucleotides, the CDR3 is TGTGCCAGCAGCAAAAATAACCCCGAGGGCAATCAGCCCCAGCATTTT.

This clone was counted a few times. The V and J genes are TRBV11-3 and TRBJ1-2, with D uncertain. Germline lookup yields CDR1 SGHNT and CDR2 YENEEA. V lost 3 bases and J 4 bases, leaving 9 bases between the germline ends. This CDR3 contains 13 residues. The CDR3 bases are TGTGCCAGCAGCTTGGACGGACGCTATGGCTACACCTTC. Translating gives CASSLDGRYGYTF.

This chain joins TRBV10-2 and TRBJ2-1; unclear D gene. V lost 0 bases and J lost 3, with 12 bases in between. This CDR3 is built from 16 residues. Per germline, CDR1 WSHSY and CDR2 SAAADI. CDR3 DNA: TGCGCCAGCAGTGAGTCGGGTCCAAAACTCTACAATGAGCAGTTCTTC. Translated: CASSESGPKLYNEQFF.

The chain uses TRBV6-5 and TRBJ1-1; no firm D call. Germline CDR1 is MNHEY and CDR2 is SVGAGI. This CDR3 is 14 amino acids long. Trimming removed 2 bases at V and 0 bases at J, with 7 bases between. CDR3 sequence (DNA): TGTGCCAGCAGTTACGGAGGTTTGAACACTGAAGCTTTCTTT. Translated: CASSYGGLNTEAFF.

This sequence joins TRBV9 and TRBJ1-2; D gene unclear. Trimming stripped 7 bases from V and 8 bases from J, with 9 bases between. From germline, CDR1 is SGDLS and CDR2 YYNGEE. This CDR3 is built from 10 residues. CDR3 residues: CASDPVGYTF. The DNA of the CDR3 is TGTGCCAGCGACCCAGTCGGCTACACCTTC.

CDR3 sequence: CASSYVSGRLNSPLHF. CDR3 DNA sequence: TGTGCCAGCAGTTACGTATCCGGCAGACTTAATTCACCCCTCCACTTT. The V and J genes are TRBV6-5 and TRBJ1-6; D gene ambiguous. Germline loops: CDR1 MNHEY, CDR2 SVGAGI. The CDR3 has 16 amino acids. The V and J ends lost 2 bases and 6 bases respectively, with 14 bases between them.

The V and J genes are TRBV5-1 and TRBJ1-5; D remains unclear. The germline V gene has CDR1 SGHRS and CDR2 YFSETQ. The ends were cut back, 0 bases at V and 0 bases at J, with 7 bases in the middle. The CDR3 covers 15 residues. The CDR3 spells CASSLVSGSNQPQHF. CDR3 nucleotides: TGCGCCAGCAGCTTGGTTAGTGGTAGCAATCAGCCCCAGCATTTT.

This rearrangement joins TRBV27 to TRBJ2-7; D is undetermined. V lost 3 bases and J 3 bases, leaving 15 bases between the germline ends. This CDR3 has 15 residues. The germline gives CDR1 MNHEY, CDR2 SMNVEV (reference sequence). The CDR3 DNA follows: TGTGCCAGCAGTTTCGGTCCCGTAATTCTCTACGAGCAGTACTTC. Its protein is CASSFGPVILYEQYF.

This chain joins TRBV7-2 and TRBJ2-3; D may be TRBD1 or TRBD2 (6 bases each). Between the trimmed V and J ends, which lost 2 bases and 6 bases, there was a span of 15 bases. Germline V lookup: CDR1 SGHTA, CDR2 FQGNSA. The CDR3 contains 15 residues. CDR3 loop: CASSLRWGASDTQYF. The CDR3 nucleotides are TGTGCCAGCAGCTTAAGGTGGGGGGCCAGCGATACGCAGTATTTT.

This clone was observed a single time. The chain links TRBV19 to TRBJ1-5; unclear D gene. The V end lost 3 bases, the J end lost 15 bases, and 12 bases lay between the germline ends. CDR3 length equals 11 residues. Looked up from germline, CDR1 is LNHDA and CDR2 is SQIVND (reference sequence). In DNA form, the CDR3 reads TGTGCCAGTAGTATGGAAGCGGTCCGGCATTTT. This sequence encodes CASSMEAVRHF. Combining the CDR3 with reference TRBV19 and TRBJ1-5 gives the whole variable domain DGGITQSPKYLFRKEGQNVTLSCEQNLNHDAMYWYRQDPGQGLRLIYYSQIVNDFQKGDIAEGYSVSREKKESFPLTVTSAQKNPTAFYLCASSMEAVRHFGDGTRLSIL.

This chain links TRBV5-3 with TRBJ2-3; the match to TRBD2 covers 7 bases. TRBV5-3 is an ORF for which the function is uncertain. This CDR3 spans 17 amino acids. V lost 0 bases, J lost 0 bases, and 7 bases stayed unmatched. The CDR3 region has the DNA TGTGCCAGAAGCTTGGCGCTAGCGGTTTCTAGCACAGATACGCAGTATTTT. Translating it yields CARSLALAVSSTDTQYF.

The rearrangement uses TRBV13 and TRBJ1-2, with a tentative D call TRBD1 (5 bases). From germline, CDR1 is PRHDT and CDR2 FYEKMQ (reference sequence). CDR3 length equals 14 residues. V was trimmed by 2 bases and J by 7 bases, leaving 14 bases between them. CDR3 region: CASSLWLGGFGYTF. CDR3 nucleotides: TGTGCCAGCAGCTTATGGCTTGGGGGTTTTGGCTACACCTTC.

This clone was seen ten or more times. This specimen includes other DNA sequences encoding the same CDR3. The J gene is TRBJ2-3, the V gene TRBV6-5, with D maybe TRBD1 (6 bases). Germline V CDR1 and CDR2: MNHEY, SVGAGI. The CDR3 is 14 amino acids. V lost 2 bases, J lost 3 bases, and 9 bases lay in between. The chain's CDR3 is CASSYGQGTDTQYF. The CDR3 DNA is TGTGCCAGCAGTTACGGGCAGGGGACAGATACGCAGTATTTT.

The chain has TRBV27 and TRBJ2-2; D remains unclear. Germline V lookup: CDR1 MNHEY, CDR2 SMNVEV (reference sequence). Trimming removed 2 bases at V and 4 bases at J, with 5 bases between. The CDR3 length is 13 residues. The CDR3, as DNA: TGTGCCAGCAGTTTACTCCCCACCGGGGAGCTGTTTTTT. Residues: CASSLLPTGELFF.

The rearrangement links TRBV6-5 to TRBJ2-7; no clear D. CDR1 is MNHEY, CDR2 SVGAGI, per germline. V was trimmed by 0 bases and J by 6 bases, leaving 15 bases between them. This CDR3 comprises 15 residues. CDR3 protein: CASSYSILASSEQYF. Written as DNA, the CDR3 is TGTGCCAGCAGTTACTCTATATTAGCCTCCAGCGAGCAGTACTTC.

J is TRBJ2-4 and V is TRBV4-2; a weak D match, TRBD1 (6 bases). The germline CDR1 and CDR2 sequences are LGHNA and YNFKEQ. The V gene lost 0 bases and the J gene lost 4 bases, with 13 bases spanning the gap. The CDR3 has 16 amino acids. The CDR3 coding sequence is TGTGCCAGCAGCCAAGATGGTAACAGGGCGAAAAACATTCAGTACTTC. Translation: CASSQDGNRAKNIQYF.

Only a few counts were recorded for this clone. This chain connects TRBV7-2 to TRBJ1-2, with 9 bases fitting TRBD1. CDR3 size: 15 residues. The germline CDR1 and CDR2 sequences are SGHTA and FQGNSA. The V and J ends lost 6 bases and 5 bases, in that order; junction bases with no gene match: 10. The CDR3 DNA is TGTGCCAGCAGTTCCTCCGGGACAGGGATGTATGGCTACACCTTC. Translating gives CASSSSGTGMYGYTF.

The chain combines TRBV19 with TRBJ2-7; a weak D match, TRBD2 (5 bases). Deletions cut 5 bases from V and 4 bases from J, with 18 bases between. The length of the CDR3 is 15 residues. Germline V gene sequence: CDR1 LNHDA, CDR2 SQIVND (reference sequence). The CDR3 sequence: CASSLITGTGYEQYF. The CDR3 DNA sequence: TGTGCCAGTAGTCTGATAACGGGCACGGGATACGAGCAGTACTTC.

This chain joins TRBV6-6 and TRBJ2-7; D is possibly TRBD1 (6 bases). V dropped 5 bases and J dropped 3 bases, with 14 bases sitting between them. The length of the CDR3 is 14 residues. The germline CDR1 and CDR2 sequences are MNHNY and SVGAGI (reference sequence). In DNA form, the CDR3 reads TGTGCCAGCAGTCAGGACACCAGGGGCTACGAGCAGTACTTC. Translation gives CASSQDTRGYEQYF.

V gene TRBV4-1 combines with J gene TRBJ2-7; tentatively, D is TRBD1 or TRBD2 (6 bases each). V shed 0 bases and J shed 7 bases, with 10 bases lying between them. The CDR3 contains 13 residues. Germline V gene sequence: CDR1 MGHRA, CDR2 YSYEKL. The CDR3 protein is CASSQDGGREQYF. The CDR3 DNA sequence: TGCGCCAGCAGCCAAGATGGGGGGCGGGAGCAGTACTTC.

The V call is TRBV14, the J call TRBJ1-3; D gene unclear. CDR3 length: 14 amino acids. Trimming stripped 0 bases from V and 1 base from J, with 4 bases between. Per the germline V gene, CDR1 is SGHDN and CDR2 is FVKESK. CDR3 coding DNA: TGTGCCAGCAGCCAAGAAGCATCTGGAAACACCATATATTTT. It is translated as CASSQEASGNTIYF. Based on the CDR3 plus reference TRBV14 and TRBJ1-3, the full variable domain is EAGVTQFPSHSVIEKGQTVTLRCDPISGHDNLYWYRRVMGKEIKFLLHFVKESKQDESGMPNNRFLAERTGGTYSTLKVQPAELEDSGVYFCASSQEASGNTIYFGEGSWLTVV.

The chain uses TRBV9 and TRBJ1-4; D gene uncertain. Germline assignment: CDR1 SGDLS and CDR2 YYNGEE. This CDR3 has 14 residues. The V gene lost 3 bases and the J gene lost 0 bases, with 6 bases spanning the gap. CDR3 sequence reads: CASSATATNEKLFF. The CDR3 bases are TGTGCCAGCAGCGCGACGGCAACTAATGAAAAACTGTTTTTT.

V and J are TRBV9 and TRBJ2-6, with D unresolved. Trimming took 3 bases from V and 2 from J, leaving 15 bases between them. The CDR3 consists of 17 residues. Germline V gene lookup returns CDR1 SGDLS and CDR2 YYNGEE. The DNA for the CDR3 is TGTGCCAGCAGCGCGGCTAGGAAGTACACTGGGGCCAACGTCCTGACTTTC. Translating it yields CASSAARKYTGANVLTF.

The chain has TRBV30 and TRBJ1-1, with TRBD1 as a possible D gene (5 bases). The CDR3 covers 13 residues. Trimming took off 4 bases at V and 3 bases at J, with 12 bases between the two ends. Germline assignment: CDR1 GTSNPN and CDR2 SVGIG (reference sequence). The CDR3 is CAWMVRADTEAFF. The CDR3 coding sequence is TGTGCCTGGATGGTCAGGGCAGACACTGAAGCTTTCTTT.

The V and J genes are TRBV6-1 and TRBJ1-5, with D possibly matching TRBD1 (5 bases). CDR1 MNHNS and CDR2 SASEGT come from the germline V gene. This CDR3 has 14 residues. The V gene lost 2 bases and the J gene lost 3 bases, with 8 bases spanning the gap. DNA for the CDR3: TGTGCCAGCAGTGAATGGGGCACCAATCAGCCCCAGCATTTT. This translates into CASSEWGTNQPQHF.

The rearrangement links TRBV7-9 to TRBJ2-5; 9 bases map to TRBD2. J gave up 5 bases and V 5 bases, and 9 bases lay outside the gene matches. The CDR3 contains 15 residues. Germline values: CDR1 SEHNR, CDR2 FQNEAQ (reference sequence). CDR3 sequence reads: CASSTGGTSLETQYF. The CDR3 coding sequence is TGTGCCAGCAGCACCGGCGGGACTAGCCTTGAGACCCAGTACTTC.

The V and J genes are TRBV28 and TRBJ2-3; D not certain. In germline, CDR1 is MDHEN, CDR2 SYDVKM. The CDR3 contains 14 residues. Trimming took 8 bases from V and 6 from J, leaving 18 bases between them. The DNA of the CDR3 is TGTGCCAGCGGGGATCTCGGGTCGGATGATACGCAGTATTTT. It yields the protein CASGDLGSDDTQYF.